This record looks at one T cell receptor beta chain sequence and its context. Authors' analysis steps: It was from reference gene primer amplification that nucleated cell counts were estimated. TCRdb's table, derived via immunoSEQ multiplex PCR, lists solely in-frame clones and lacks some. That table furnishes V, J and clone size, whereas the DNA furnished D and trimming. The sample lists about 36,000 clones; roughly 80% were seen once. This entry is derived from a study of blood T cell repertoires in COVID-19. Study in general: COVID-19 samples, acute and convalescent, were from the United States, Italy and Spain. T cells, B-cell-depleted T cells, or PBMCs provided the cDNA or gDNA that served as material.

CDR3 length equals 15 residues. The ends lost 6 bases at V and 0 bases at J; junction bases unmatched: 3. The V gene's germline CDR1 is LGHDT and CDR2 YNNKEL (reference sequence). The chain couples TRBV3-1 (or the pseudogene TRBV3-2) to TRBJ2-7; 12 nucleotides match TRBD2. Sequencing input: peripheral blood. The TCR originated in a man over 45 with active COVID-19. CDR3 sequence: CASSRTSGDSYEQYF. DNA for the CDR3: TGTGCCAGCAGTAGGACTAGCGGGGACTCCTACGAGCAGTACTTC.